Each of the 22 T cell receptor beta chains below was sequenced from the same sample in a study of blood T cell repertoires in COVID-19. Data came from immunoSEQ multiplex PCR; TCRdb stores just in-frame clones and leaves some out. The sample includes a few hundred thousand clones, under 90% of them seen just once. What was sequenced was peripheral blood. The source of these receptors is an older woman who had recovered from COVID-19.

The chain employs TRBV19 and TRBJ2-5, with TRBD2 matching 10 bases. J gave up 1 base and V 6 bases, and 8 bases lay outside the gene matches. The CDR3 covers 16 residues. Germline CDR1 LNHDA, CDR2 SQIVND (reference sequence). The CDR3, as DNA: TGTGCCAGTAGCCCAGCTAGCGGGGGAAGCCAAGAGACCCAGTACTTC. Translated: CASSPASGGSQETQYF. Full variable domain (outside the CDR3, taken from reference TRBV19 and TRBJ2-5): DGGITQSPKYLFRKEGQNVTLSCEQNLNHDAMYWYRQDPGQGLRLIYYSQIVNDFQKGDIAEGYSVSREKKESFPLTVTSAQKNPTAFYLCASSPASGGSQETQYFGPGTRLLVL.

This chain uses TRBV15 with TRBJ2-1, with 12 positions matching TRBD2. CDR1 is LNHNV and CDR2 is YYDKDF in the germline V gene (reference sequence). The length of the CDR3 is 15 residues. The junction had 9 bases not matched to a gene; V was cut back by 7 bases and J by 8 bases. The CDR3 DNA reads TGTGCCACCACCCTAGCGGGGGGGCCGAGATATGAGCAGTTCTTC. It encodes CATTLAGGPRYEQFF.

The table lists this clone with a few counts. J is TRBJ1-4 and V is TRBV5-1, with D possibly matching TRBD1 (6 bases). Trimming pared 0 bases from V and 6 bases from J, leaving 9 bases between. CDR3 length: 14 residues. In germline, CDR1 is SGHRS, CDR2 YFSETQ. The CDR3 protein is CASSLAGADEKLFF. CDR3 coding DNA: TGCGCCAGCAGCTTGGCAGGGGCCGATGAAAAACTGTTTTTT.

Regarding this clone: Just one base apart from a much larger clone, this may be a read error. This sequence joins TRBV2 and TRBJ2-3; maybe TRBD2 (6 bases). Germline CDR1 reads SNHLY; CDR2 reads FYNNEI. V was pared by 3 bases and J by 1 base, with 8 bases between. The CDR3 runs 14 residues. The CDR3 protein is CASSDWGGTDTQYF. CDR3 DNA: TGTGCCAGCAGTGATTGGGGGGGCACAGATACGCAGTATTTT.

The chain carries TRBV7-8 and TRBJ2-2; tentatively, D is TRBD2 (6 bases). V was shortened by 4 bases and J by 7 bases, with 16 bases between the two germline ends. Germline CDR1 SGHVS, CDR2 FQNEAQ. The CDR3 is 15 amino acids. For the CDR3, the DNA is TGTGCCAGCAGCTCCACGCGGGGCGTCTTCGGGGAGCTGTTTTTT. Translating it yields CASSSTRGVFGELFF.

The genes are TRBV3-1 (or the pseudogene TRBV3-2) and TRBJ1-6, with 9 bases matching TRBD1. The J segment lost 11 bases and the V segment lost 4 bases, leaving 6 bases of the junction unmatched. The CDR3 contains 14 residues. Germline CDR1 and CDR2: LGHDT and YNNKEL (reference sequence). The CDR3 protein is CASSPLDRGTPLHF. The CDR3 bases are TGTGCCAGCAGCCCTCTGGACAGGGGAACACCCCTCCACTTT.

The V and J genes are TRBV16 and TRBJ1-6; the D gene is possibly TRBD1 (5 bases). CDR3 length: 17 amino acids. Trimming cost V 6 bases and J 7 bases, with 22 bases left between them. Looked up from germline, CDR1 is KGHSY and CDR2 is FQNENV. CDR3 bases: TGTGCCAGCAGACAGAACGCGGGGGAGGGGTCGAATTCACCCCTCCACTTT. Translating gives CASRQNAGEGSNSPLHF.

The V call is TRBV9, the J call TRBJ1-4; no firm D call. V lost 4 bases to trimming and J lost 2 bases, with 12 bases between them. The CDR3 is 15 amino acids. Germline CDR1 is SGDLS and CDR2 is YYNGEE. The CDR3 protein is CASSPNQATNEKLFF. Here the CDR3 DNA reads TGTGCCAGCAGCCCGAATCAAGCGACTAATGAAAAACTGTTTTTT. Complete variable domain (other parts from reference TRBV9 and TRBJ1-4): DSGVTQTPKHLITATGQRVTLRCSPRSGDLSVYWYQQSLDQGLQFLIQYYNGEERAKGNILERFSAQQFPDLHSELNLSSLELGDSALYFCASSPNQATNEKLFFGSGTQLSVL.

In its sample, this clone was seen many times. The chain carries TRBV20-1 and TRBJ1-5, with a possible D match to TRBD1 (6 bases). The germline V and J ends were trimmed by 3 bases and 5 bases, with 14 bases remaining between them. The CDR3 consists of 14 residues. Per the germline V gene, CDR1 is DFQATT and CDR2 is SNEGSKA (reference sequence). The CDR3 DNA sequence: TGCAGTGCTAGTTTGTCAGGGGAGCATCAGCCCCAGCATTTT. Protein sequence: CSASLSGEHQPQHF.

V and J are TRBV25-1 and TRBJ2-1; 12 bases map to TRBD1. In germline, CDR1 is MGHDK, CDR2 SYGVNS. CDR3 length: 12 residues. The V and J ends lost 4 bases and 11 bases, in that order; junction bases with no gene match: 0. CDR3 nucleotides: TGTGCCAGCAGTGGGGACAGGGGGCAGCAGTTCTTC. This codes for CASSGDRGQQFF.

This clone was counted once. The chain recombines TRBV3-1 (or the pseudogene TRBV3-2) with TRBJ2-2; 10 nucleotides align to TRBD1. Germline CDR1 and CDR2: LGHDT and YNNKEL (reference sequence). CDR3 size: 15 residues. Trimming took 6 bases from V and 7 from J; bases not matched to a gene: 8. The CDR3 nucleotides read TGTGCCAGCAGTTCGGGACAGGGGTACTTCGGGGAGCTGTTTTTT. This codes for CASSSGQGYFGELFF.

The rearrangement uses TRBV4-3 and TRBJ2-7; D is perhaps TRBD2 (7 bases). The ends were cut back, 1 base at V and 4 bases at J, with 20 bases in the middle. The CDR3 has 17 amino acids. Germline values: CDR1 LGHNA, CDR2 YSLEER. CDR3 nucleotide sequence: TGCGCCAGCAGCCAAGGGCTGGGCGGGGGCGGCGGGTACGAGCAGTACTTC. Its protein product is CASSQGLGGGGGYEQYF.

The sample holds one count of this clone. V is TRBV7-2 and J is TRBJ1-6, with D unclear. This CDR3 is built from 15 residues. With 2 bases removed from V and 5 bases from J, the gap between germline ends came to 10 bases. In germline, CDR1 is SGHTA, CDR2 FQGNSA. CDR3 amino acids: CASSLFTLDNSPLHF. The CDR3, as DNA: TGTGCCAGCAGCTTATTCACTCTTGATAATTCACCCCTCCACTTT.

The chain has TRBV12-3 or TRBV12-4 and TRBJ1-1; D ambiguous. The CDR3 sequence is 13 residues long. V was pared by 3 bases and J by 1 base, with 6 bases between. The CDR3 loop is CASSFTTNTEAFF. CDR3 in DNA: TGTGCCAGCAGTTTTACAACGAACACTGAAGCTTTCTTT.

This chain uses TRBV15 with TRBJ1-2, with 9 positions matching TRBD1. The trim removed 4 bases at V and 4 bases at J, leaving 10 bases unmatched. CDR1 is LNHNV, CDR2 YYDKDF, per germline (reference sequence). The CDR3 consists of 16 residues. The CDR3 loop is CATSTFRDRASYGYTF. The CDR3 region has the DNA TGTGCCACCAGCACTTTCCGGGACAGGGCAAGCTATGGCTACACCTTC.

This clone was observed a handful of times. This sequence joins TRBV7-8 and TRBJ1-5; possible D gene TRBD1, 5 bases. In germline, CDR1 is SGHVS, CDR2 FQNEAQ. V lost 4 bases, J lost 0 bases, and 10 bases lay in between. The CDR3 sequence is 15 residues long. CDR3 region: CASSWTSSSNQPQHF. The CDR3 bases are TGTGCCAGCAGCTGGACATCGAGTAGCAATCAGCCCCAGCATTTT.

This sequence joins TRBV5-1 and TRBJ1-1; TRBD1 might be the D (5 bases). V lost 1 base and J 1 base, leaving 14 bases between the germline ends. This CDR3 is built from 16 residues. CDR1 and CDR2 (germline): SGHRS, YFSETQ. The CDR3 sequence: CASSLLGPDENTEAFF. Here the CDR3 DNA reads TGCGCCAGCAGCTTGCTGGGGCCGGACGAGAACACTGAAGCTTTCTTT.

In its sample, this clone was seen a few times. The chain has TRBV29-1 and TRBJ2-1; D possibly corresponds to TRBD2 (6 bases). Trimming removed 7 bases at V and 0 bases at J, with 19 bases between. From germline, CDR1 is SQVTM and CDR2 ANQGSEA. There are 16 residues in the CDR3. CDR3: CSALPAGKSSYNEQFF. The CDR3 nucleotides read TGCAGCGCCCTCCCTGCGGGGAAAAGCTCCTACAATGAGCAGTTCTTC.

The chain joins TRBV19 to TRBJ1-4; 9 bases line up with TRBD1. Looked up from germline, CDR1 is LNHDA and CDR2 is SQIVND (reference sequence). The V segment lost 10 bases and the J segment 8 bases; nucleotides outside the gene matches: 8. The length of the CDR3 is 13 residues. DNA for the CDR3: TGTGCCACTACCGGGACAGGGAGCGAAAAACTGTTTTTT. Its protein is CATTGTGSEKLFF.

The chain links TRBV30 to TRBJ1-2, with 9 bases fitting TRBD1. The germline gives CDR1 GTSNPN, CDR2 SVGIG (reference sequence). Trimming removed 5 bases from V and 8 bases from J; junction bases left unmatched: 9. The CDR3 length is 13 residues. CDR3 loop: CAWRDRVRGGYTF. The CDR3 nucleotides are TGTGCCTGGCGGGACAGGGTGCGAGGGGGCTACACCTTC.

The V call is TRBV6-5, the J call TRBJ2-7; D might be TRBD1 (6 bases). This CDR3 has 16 residues. The V and J ends lost 4 bases and 5 bases respectively, with 21 bases between them. The germline CDR1 and CDR2 sequences are MNHEY and SVGAGI. CDR3 region: CASSSVGTRRLHEQYF. The CDR3 DNA reads as TGTGCCAGCAGTTCAGTCGGGACACGACGACTACACGAGCAGTACTTC.

The chain joins TRBV5-6 to TRBJ1-1; D gene ambiguous. CDR1 is SGHDT and CDR2 is YYEEEE in the germline V gene. The CDR3 is made up of 17 amino acids. Trimming removed 3 bases at V and 0 bases at J, with 18 bases between. The CDR3 is CASSSLVRENMNTEAFF. In DNA form, the CDR3 reads TGTGCCAGCAGCTCCCTCGTAAGGGAGAATATGAACACTGAAGCTTTCTTT.